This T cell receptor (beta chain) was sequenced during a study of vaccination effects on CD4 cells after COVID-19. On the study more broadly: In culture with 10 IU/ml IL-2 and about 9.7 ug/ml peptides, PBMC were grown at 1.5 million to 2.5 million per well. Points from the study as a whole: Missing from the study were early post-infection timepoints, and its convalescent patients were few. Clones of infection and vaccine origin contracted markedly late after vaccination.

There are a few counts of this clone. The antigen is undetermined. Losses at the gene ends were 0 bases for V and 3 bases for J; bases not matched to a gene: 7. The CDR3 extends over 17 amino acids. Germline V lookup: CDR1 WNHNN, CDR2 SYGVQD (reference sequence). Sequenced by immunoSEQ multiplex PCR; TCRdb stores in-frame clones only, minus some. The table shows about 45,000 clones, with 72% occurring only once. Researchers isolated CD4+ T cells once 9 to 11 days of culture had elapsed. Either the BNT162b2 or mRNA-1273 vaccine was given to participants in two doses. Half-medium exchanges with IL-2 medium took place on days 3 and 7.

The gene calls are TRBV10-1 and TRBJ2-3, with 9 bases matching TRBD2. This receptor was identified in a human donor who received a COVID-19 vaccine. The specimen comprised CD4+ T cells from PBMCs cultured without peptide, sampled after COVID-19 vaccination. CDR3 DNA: TGCGCCAGCAGTGAGTCGAGCTCAAGCGGGAGGACAGATACGCAGTATTTT. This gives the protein CASSESSSSGRTDTQYF.